These 26 T cell receptor beta chains came from one sample sequenced in a study of blood T cell repertoires in COVID-19. Repertoires were generated with immunoSEQ multiplex PCR, while TCRdb's copy carries only in-frame clones and drops some. Of about 170,000 clones in the sample, around 82% were seen once. The sample was peripheral blood. All receptors derive from a man in his late teens or twenties with active or convalescent COVID-19.

The rearrangement uses TRBV29-1 and TRBJ1-1; TRBD1 is a possible D gene (5 bases). Germline assignment: CDR1 SQVTM and CDR2 ANQGSEA. V was shortened by 3 bases and J by 14 bases, with 13 bases between the two germline ends. The CDR3 has 10 residues. The CDR3 protein is CSVEQGLRFF. The CDR3 coding sequence is TGCAGCGTTGAGCAGGGTTTGAGATTCTTT. Together with reference TRBV29-1 and TRBJ1-1, the CDR3 gives the full variable domain: SAVISQKPSRDICQRGTSLTIQCQVDSQVTMMFWYRQQPGQSLTLIATANQGSEATYESGFVIDKFPISRPNLTFSTLTVSNMSPEDSSIYLCSVEQGLRFFGQGTRLTVV.

The chain joins TRBV5-6 to TRBJ1-4; D possibly corresponds to TRBD1 (5 bases). This CDR3 has 14 residues. Germline CDR1 and CDR2: SGHDT and YYEEEE. Trimming pared 4 bases from V and 8 bases from J, leaving 15 bases between. CDR3 in amino acids: CASSRPGMQEKLFF. The DNA for the CDR3 is TGTGCCAGCAGCAGACCAGGGATGCAGGAAAAACTGTTTTTT.

The chain carries TRBV21-1 and TRBJ2-7; the table's D call of TRBD1 was not tested on the DNA. TRBV21-1 has pseudogene status. The CDR3 sequence is 15 residues long. For the CDR3, the DNA is TGTGCCAGCAGCCCGACCGGACAGAGCTCCTACGAGCAGTACTTC. Translation: CASSPTGQSSYEQYF.

The chain links TRBV7-9 to TRBJ1-4; no clear D gene. Germline CDR1 and CDR2: SEHNR and FQNEAQ (reference sequence). The CDR3 runs 16 residues. V dropped 2 bases and J dropped 5 bases, with 15 bases sitting between them. CDR3: CASSLSVAVINEKLFF. The CDR3 region has the DNA TGTGCCAGCAGCTTAAGCGTGGCAGTGATAAATGAAAAACTGTTTTTT.

This chain uses TRBV19 with TRBJ1-2; TRBD1 is a possible D gene (5 bases). This CDR3 has 12 amino acids. Germline-derived CDR1 and CDR2 are LNHDA and SQIVND (reference sequence). With 11 bases removed from V and 3 bases from J, the gap between germline ends came to 13 bases. CDR3 coding DNA: TGTGCCTCCAAGCGCAGGGACTATGGCTACACCTTC. Its protein product is CASKRRDYGYTF.

The chain recombines TRBV4-1 with TRBJ1-5; TRBD1 is a possible D gene (5 bases). CDR3 size: 15 residues. The V and J ends lost 4 bases and 1 base respectively, with 11 bases between them. Germline V gene lookup returns CDR1 MGHRA and CDR2 YSYEKL. The CDR3 protein is CASSRAQGSNQPQHF. CDR3 sequence (DNA): TGCGCCAGCAGCCGAGCTCAGGGAAGCAATCAGCCCCAGCATTTT.

In nucleotides, the CDR3 is TGTGCCAGCAGTATACAGGGGGCAGCCTACAATGAGCAGTTCTTC. The encoded protein is CASSIQGAAYNEQFF. The chain employs TRBV6-1 and TRBJ2-1; TRBD1 matches at 9 bases. The length of the CDR3 is 15 residues. The J segment lost 2 bases and the V segment lost 5 bases, leaving 4 bases of the junction unmatched. Looked up from germline, CDR1 is MNHNS and CDR2 is SASEGT.

The chain recombines TRBV6-5 with TRBJ1-2, with D hard to call. V was pared by 0 bases and J by 3 bases, with 11 bases between. CDR1 and CDR2 from the germline V gene are MNHEY and SVGAGI. This CDR3 is built from 15 residues. The CDR3 DNA is TGTGCCAGCAGTTACTCAATGAGGGTGCACTATGGCTACACCTTC. Translated: CASSYSMRVHYGYTF.

This chain joins TRBV5-1 and TRBJ2-1; 8 nucleotides match TRBD1. Per the germline V gene, CDR1 is SGHRS and CDR2 is YFSETQ. V lost 0 bases to trimming and J lost 12 bases; unmatched junction nucleotides: 5. The CDR3 is 13 residues long. This CDR3 reads CASSLGQGALQFF. CDR3 DNA: TGCGCCAGCAGCTTGGGCCAGGGGGCTCTGCAGTTCTTC. The full variable domain, completed using reference TRBV5-1 and TRBJ2-1, is KAGVTQTPRYLIKTRGQQVTLSCSPISGHRSVSWYQQTPGQGLQFLFEYFSETQRNKGNFPGRFSGRQFSNSRSEMNVSTLELGDSALYLCASSLGQGALQFFGPGTRLTVL.

V gene TRBV5-1 combines with J gene TRBJ1-1, with TRBD1 matching over 9 bases. From germline, CDR1 is SGHRS and CDR2 YFSETQ. The CDR3 loop spans 14 amino acids. Unmatched junction bases numbered 6, after V lost 1 base and J lost 8 bases. For the CDR3, the DNA is TGCGCCAGCAGCTTGACAGGGGGCTCGAGAGAAGCTTTCTTT. This sequence encodes CASSLTGGSREAFF.

V gene TRBV18 combines with J gene TRBJ2-4; 8 nucleotides match TRBD1. From germline, CDR1 is KGHSH and CDR2 LQKENI. Trimming removed 0 bases from V and 2 bases from J; junction bases left unmatched: 3. This CDR3 contains 16 residues. CDR3 amino acids: CASSPPGQVSKNIQYF. Written as DNA, the CDR3 is TGTGCCAGCTCACCACCGGGACAGGTTTCCAAAAACATTCAGTACTTC. The complete variable domain, with remaining parts taken from reference TRBV18 and TRBJ2-4, reads NAGVMQNPRHLVRRRGQEARLRCSPMKGHSHVYWYRQLPEEGLKFMVYLQKENIIDESGMPKERFSAEFPKEGPSILRIQQVVRGDSAAYFCASSPPGQVSKNIQYFGAGTRLSVL.

J is TRBJ1-4 and V is TRBV24-1; D not resolved. Trimming shortened V by 10 bases and J by 2 bases, and 16 bases separated the two germline ends. The germline V gene encodes CDR1 KGHDR and CDR2 SFDVKD. This CDR3 contains 15 residues. The CDR3 sequence is CATLSGGSTNEKLFF. The CDR3 DNA reads TGTGCCACTCTTAGTGGCGGGAGCACTAATGAAAAACTGTTTTTT.

V is TRBV19 and J is TRBJ1-1, with TRBD1 identical over 10 bases. Trimming at V came to 9 bases and at J to 6 bases, leaving 13 bases not matched to a gene. CDR1 is LNHDA and CDR2 is SQIVND in the germline V gene (reference sequence). CDR3 size: 15 residues. The CDR3 here is CASMRGWDRGSEAFF. The CDR3 DNA is TGTGCCAGCATGAGGGGTTGGGACAGGGGATCTGAAGCTTTCTTT.

CDR3 bases: TGCAGTGCTAGGAGTTACGAGCAGTACTTC. The encoded protein is CSARSYEQYF. This chain connects TRBV20-1 to TRBJ2-7; D gene uncertain. CDR1 is DFQATT, CDR2 SNEGSKA, per germline (reference sequence). V was pared by 3 bases and J by 4 bases, with 4 bases between. The CDR3 has 10 residues.

The chain's CDR3 is CASSIRQSSYNEQFF. As DNA, the CDR3 is TGTGCCAGTAGTATCCGACAGAGCTCCTACAATGAGCAGTTCTTC. The rearrangement links TRBV19 to TRBJ2-1; the D gene is possibly TRBD1 (5 bases). The CDR3 extends over 15 amino acids. Trimming pared 3 bases from V and 0 bases from J, leaving 9 bases between. Germline V lookup: CDR1 LNHDA, CDR2 SQIVND (reference sequence).

The V gene is TRBV6-1, the J gene TRBJ2-1; TRBD2 is a possible D gene (7 bases). This CDR3 is 13 amino acids long. Germline V gene data show CDR1 as MNHNS and CDR2 as SASEGT. Trimming pared 1 base from V and 12 bases from J, leaving 13 bases between. The CDR3 DNA follows: TGTGCCAGCAGTGAAGGGAGGGGGGGAGGGCAGTTCTTC. Residues: CASSEGRGGGQFF.

V gene TRBV18 combines with J gene TRBJ2-7, with TRBD2 identical over 12 bases. Germline assignment: CDR1 KGHSH and CDR2 LQKENI. The J segment lost 5 bases and the V segment lost 4 bases, leaving 6 bases of the junction unmatched. This CDR3 comprises 15 residues. The CDR3 here is CASSQSSGRGNEQYF. Written as DNA, the CDR3 is TGTGCCAGCTCACAGTCTAGCGGGAGGGGTAACGAGCAGTACTTC.

This chain joins TRBV3-1 (or the pseudogene TRBV3-2) and TRBJ2-7; D possibly corresponds to TRBD1 (6 bases). The CDR3 is made up of 15 amino acids. Trimming took off 2 bases at V and 3 bases at J, with 14 bases between the two ends. Germline values: CDR1 LGHDT, CDR2 YNNKEL (reference sequence). CDR3: CASSQRVTGIYEQYF. The CDR3 DNA reads TGTGCCAGCAGCCAAAGGGTTACAGGGATCTACGAGCAGTACTTC.

The chain recombines TRBV5-1 with TRBJ2-5; 9 bases match TRBD1. The germline CDR1 and CDR2 sequences are SGHRS and YFSETQ. CDR3 length: 17 residues. Losses at the gene ends were 0 bases for V and 5 bases for J; bases not matched to a gene: 11. The CDR3 DNA reads as TGCGCCAGCAGCTTGGGGGCCCAACAGGGGGCGCGGGAGACCCAGTACTTC. Translation gives CASSLGAQQGARETQYF. The complete variable domain, with remaining parts taken from reference TRBV5-1 and TRBJ2-5, reads KAGVTQTPRYLIKTRGQQVTLSCSPISGHRSVSWYQQTPGQGLQFLFEYFSETQRNKGNFPGRFSGRQFSNSRSEMNVSTLELGDSALYLCASSLGAQQGARETQYFGPGTRLLVL.

The chain joins TRBV19 to TRBJ1-5; 7 bases are shared with TRBD1. CDR3 length: 15 residues. CDR1 is LNHDA, CDR2 SQIVND, per germline (reference sequence). Unmatched junction bases numbered 7, after V lost 2 bases and J lost 6 bases. As DNA, the CDR3 is TGTGCCAGTAGTATACAGGGGGAATTGGGTCAGCCCCAGCATTTT. It translates to CASSIQGELGQPQHF.

This chain uses TRBV5-5 with TRBJ1-4; D not resolved. Trimming pared 4 bases from V and 1 base from J, leaving 8 bases between. Germline V gene sequence: CDR1 SGHKS, CDR2 YYEKEE (reference sequence). The CDR3 runs 14 residues. The CDR3 DNA reads as TGTGCCAGCAGCATGGGGAGAACTAATGAAAAACTGTTTTTT. Encoded protein: CASSMGRTNEKLFF.

The genes are TRBV10-3 and TRBJ2-7, with 14 bases fitting TRBD2. V lost 6 bases and J lost 7; bases outside the gene matches: 5. This CDR3 contains 14 residues. Per the germline V gene, CDR1 is ENHRY and CDR2 is SYGVKD. CDR3 sequence: CAIRPGLAGVEQYF. DNA for the CDR3: TGTGCCATCAGACCGGGACTAGCGGGAGTTGAGCAGTACTTC.

The genes are TRBV5-1 and TRBJ2-7; 14 bases are shared with TRBD2. This CDR3 contains 15 residues. Trimming removed 4 bases from V and 3 bases from J; junction bases left unmatched: 3. Germline CDR1 reads SGHRS; CDR2 reads YFSETQ. The CDR3 is CASSPGTSGGYEQYF. The CDR3 bases are TGCGCCAGCAGCCCGGGGACTAGCGGGGGCTACGAGCAGTACTTC. The variable domain in full, with the rest retrieved from reference TRBV5-1 and TRBJ2-7, is KAGVTQTPRYLIKTRGQQVTLSCSPISGHRSVSWYQQTPGQGLQFLFEYFSETQRNKGNFPGRFSGRQFSNSRSEMNVSTLELGDSALYLCASSPGTSGGYEQYFGPGTRLTVT.

The V call is TRBV11-3, the J call TRBJ1-3; D remains ambiguous. Germline-derived CDR1 and CDR2 are SGHNT and YENEEA. V lost 5 bases, J lost 2 bases, and 7 bases lay in between. This CDR3 comprises 13 residues. The CDR3 is CASSVSPGNTIYF. In DNA, the CDR3 is TGTGCCAGCAGCGTAAGCCCTGGAAACACCATATATTTT.

This chain uses TRBV7-9 with TRBJ1-1, with TRBD1 matching 8 bases. This CDR3 is 14 amino acids long. The germline gives CDR1 SEHNR, CDR2 FQNEAQ (reference sequence). V lost 7 bases and J lost 7; bases outside the gene matches: 11. The CDR3 DNA follows: TGTGCCAGCATCCTTATTGACAGGGGAGGTGAAGCTTTCTTT. Translation: CASILIDRGGEAFF.

For this clone: At the DNA level, this CDR3 is encoded by other sequences in the same sample as well. The chain links TRBV10-3 to TRBJ2-1, with 7 positions matching TRBD2. Germline CDR1 is ENHRY and CDR2 is SYGVKD. V dropped 4 bases and J dropped 0; count of bases not matched to a gene: 0. The CDR3 runs 14 residues. The CDR3 DNA is TGTGCCATCAGTGCGGGGGGCTCCTACAATGAGCAGTTCTTC. It specifies CAISAGGSYNEQFF.